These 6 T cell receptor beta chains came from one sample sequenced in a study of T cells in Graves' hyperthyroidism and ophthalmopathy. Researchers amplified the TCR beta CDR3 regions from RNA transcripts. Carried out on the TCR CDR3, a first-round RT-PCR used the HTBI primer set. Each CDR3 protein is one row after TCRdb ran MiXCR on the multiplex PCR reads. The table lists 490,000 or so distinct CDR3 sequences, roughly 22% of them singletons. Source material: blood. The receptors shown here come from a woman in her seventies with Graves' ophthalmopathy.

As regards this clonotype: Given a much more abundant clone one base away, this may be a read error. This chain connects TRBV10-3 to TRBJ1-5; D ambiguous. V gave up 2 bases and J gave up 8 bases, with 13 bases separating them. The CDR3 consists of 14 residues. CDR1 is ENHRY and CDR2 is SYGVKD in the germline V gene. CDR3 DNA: TGTGCCATCAGTGAGAACAAGGGTGGGGAGCCCCAGCATTTT. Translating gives CAISENKGGEPQHF.

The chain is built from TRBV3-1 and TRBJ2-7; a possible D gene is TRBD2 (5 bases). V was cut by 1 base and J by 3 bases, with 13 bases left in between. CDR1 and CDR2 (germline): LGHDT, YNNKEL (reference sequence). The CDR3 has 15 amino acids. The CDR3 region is CASSQGEGAFYEQYF. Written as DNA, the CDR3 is TGTGCCAGCAGCCAAGGAGAGGGCGCATTCTACGAGCAGTACTTC.

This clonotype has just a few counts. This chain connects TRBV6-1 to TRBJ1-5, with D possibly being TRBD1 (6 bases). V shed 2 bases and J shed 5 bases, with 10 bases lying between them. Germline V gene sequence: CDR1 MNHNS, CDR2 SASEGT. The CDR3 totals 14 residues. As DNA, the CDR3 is TGTGCCAGCAGTGAAAGGGACACCTATCAGCCCCAGCATTTT. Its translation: CASSERDTYQPQHF.

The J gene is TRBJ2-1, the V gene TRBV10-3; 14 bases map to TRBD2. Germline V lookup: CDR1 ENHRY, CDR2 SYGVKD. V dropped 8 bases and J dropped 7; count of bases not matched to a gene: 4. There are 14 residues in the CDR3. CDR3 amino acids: CAIGGLAGGNEQFF. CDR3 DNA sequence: TGTGCCATCGGTGGACTAGCGGGAGGTAATGAGCAGTTCTTC.

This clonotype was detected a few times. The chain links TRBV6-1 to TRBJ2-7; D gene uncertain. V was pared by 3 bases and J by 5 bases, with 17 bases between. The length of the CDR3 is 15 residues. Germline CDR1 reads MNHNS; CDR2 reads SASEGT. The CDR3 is CASSEYLGESHEQYF. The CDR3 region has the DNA TGTGCCAGCAGTGAGTACCTCGGAGAGTCCCACGAGCAGTACTTC.

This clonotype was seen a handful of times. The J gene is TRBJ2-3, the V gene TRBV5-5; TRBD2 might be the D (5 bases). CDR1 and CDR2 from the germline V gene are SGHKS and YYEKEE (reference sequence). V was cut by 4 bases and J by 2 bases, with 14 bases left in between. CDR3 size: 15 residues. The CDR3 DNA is TGTGCCAGCAGCCCCTCGCGGGTACCCACAGATACGCAGTATTTT. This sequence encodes CASSPSRVPTDTQYF. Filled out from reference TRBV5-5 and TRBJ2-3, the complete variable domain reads DAGVTQSPTHLIKTRGQQVTLRCSPISGHKSVSWYQQVLGQGPQFIFQYYEKEERGRGNFPDRFSARQFPNYSSELNVNALLLGDSALYLCASSPSRVPTDTQYFGPGTRLTVL.